What follows are 27 T cell receptor beta chains derived from one specimen sequenced in a study of T cell responses to AZD1222 COVID-19 vaccine. Sequencing used immunoSEQ multiplex PCR; TCRdb keeps in-frame clones, though not all of them. The table counts about 140,000 clones; 2% to 2.5% lies in the top ten. Material: peripheral blood. These receptors originate from an adult in good health.

The DNA of the CDR3 is TGCGCCAGCAGCCCGAACACAGGGTCGGCCACTGAAGCTTTCTTT. Protein sequence: CASSPNTGSATEAFF. The chain combines TRBV5-1 with TRBJ1-1, with a weak D call TRBD1 (6 bases). V dropped 4 bases and J dropped 4 bases, with 17 bases sitting between them. The CDR3 extends over 15 amino acids. Germline CDR1 and CDR2: SGHRS and YFSETQ.

The chain joins TRBV6-5 to TRBJ2-7, with 7 bases that match TRBD1. The germline V gene has CDR1 MNHEY and CDR2 SVGAGI. With V trimmed by 5 bases and J by 7 bases, 11 bases remained unmatched. This CDR3 region has 14 residues. The CDR3 coding sequence is TGTGCCAGCAGTCAACGACAGGGTCATGGGGAGCAGTACTTC. This encodes CASSQRQGHGEQYF.

The chain is built from TRBV4-1 and TRBJ1-1; TRBD1 matches at 7 bases. Unmatched junction bases numbered 12, after V lost 1 base and J lost 4 bases. CDR3 size: 17 residues. Germline CDR1 is MGHRA and CDR2 is YSYEKL. The CDR3 region has the DNA TGCGCCAGCAGCCAAGTAGGTCGCAGGGGGAGAGGCACTGAAGCTTTCTTT. Translating it yields CASSQVGRRGRGTEAFF.

The chain employs TRBV15 and TRBJ1-2, with D hard to call. CDR1 LNHNV and CDR2 YYDKDF come from the germline V gene (reference sequence). The V end lost 0 bases, the J end lost 8 bases, and 19 bases lay between the germline ends. CDR3 length: 16 residues. DNA for the CDR3: TGTGCCACCAGCAGAGATTACGCACAACAGCCGGGGGGCTACACCTTC. Its translation is CATSRDYAQQPGGYTF.

DNA of the CDR3: TGTGCCAGTAGGGGCCGGCAGGGGGCCCGCGAGCAGTACTTC. It codes for CASRGRQGAREQYF. This chain joins TRBV19 and TRBJ2-7; TRBD1 agrees at 8 bases. The V gene end was trimmed by 6 bases and the J gene end by 6 bases; junction bases not matched to a gene: 10. CDR3 size: 14 residues. Germline V CDR1 and CDR2: LNHDA, SQIVND (reference sequence).

V usage is TRBV6-6 and J usage is TRBJ2-3, with 10 bases fitting TRBD1. Losses at the gene ends were 2 bases for V and 4 bases for J; bases not matched to a gene: 6. Germline V gives CDR1 MNHNY, CDR2 SVGAGI (reference sequence). This CDR3 region has 16 residues. CDR3 amino acids: CASSYLDRGLSDTQYF. CDR3 DNA: TGTGCCAGCAGTTACCTTGACAGGGGGCTTTCAGATACGCAGTATTTT.

CDR3 DNA sequence: TGTGCCAGCAGTCGTTCAGGGGCCTACGAGCAGTACTTC. This codes for CASSRSGAYEQYF. This chain joins TRBV6-5 and TRBJ2-7; perhaps TRBD1 as D (6 bases). Trimming stripped 5 bases from V and 2 bases from J, with 10 bases between. The germline CDR1 and CDR2 sequences are MNHEY and SVGAGI. The CDR3 spans 13 residues.

The J gene is TRBJ2-3, the V gene TRBV19; possible D gene TRBD2, 5 bases. CDR1 is LNHDA and CDR2 is SQIVND in the germline V gene (reference sequence). The CDR3 extends over 16 amino acids. Trimming shortened V by 1 base and J by 0 bases, and 11 bases separated the two germline ends. The CDR3, as DNA: TGTGCCAGTAGTATAGCAGCGGAACCTAGCACAGATACGCAGTATTTT. It is translated as CASSIAAEPSTDTQYF.

The rearrangement joins TRBV12-2 to TRBJ2-7; the table assigns TRBD1, which was not confirmed against the DNA. TRBV12-2 is listed as a pseudogene. The CDR3 spans 17 residues. The chain's CDR3 is CASRLAGTGDYPMEQYF. CDR3 nucleotide sequence: TGTGCAAGTCGCTTAGCGGGGACAGGGGATTACCCCATGGAGCAGTACTTC.

The chain is built from TRBV7-9 and TRBJ1-3; 7 bases map to TRBD1. This CDR3 region has 15 residues. Unmatched junction bases numbered 8, after V lost 5 bases and J lost 4 bases. CDR1 and CDR2 from the germline V gene are SEHNR and FQNEAQ (reference sequence). CDR3 DNA sequence: TGTGCCAGCAGCCCCCAGGGGACAGTCGGAAACACCATATATTTT. It is translated as CASSPQGTVGNTIYF.

CDR3 residues: CASSETGDNEQFF. CDR3 bases: TGTGCCAGTAGTGAGACAGGGGACAATGAGCAGTTCTTC. This rearrangement joins TRBV19 to TRBJ2-1; 8 positions match TRBD1. The CDR3 is 13 residues long. Unmatched junction bases numbered 2, after V lost 5 bases and J lost 5 bases. From germline, CDR1 is LNHDA and CDR2 SQIVND (reference sequence).

The chain combines TRBV7-6 with TRBJ1-3; the D is unclear. Germline CDR1 is SGHVS and CDR2 is FNYEAQ. Trimming took off 1 base at V and 0 bases at J, with 7 bases between the two ends. The CDR3 has 15 residues. CDR3 region: CASSLGIYSGNTIYF. In nucleotides, the CDR3 is TGTGCCAGCAGCTTAGGGATCTACTCTGGAAACACCATATATTTT.

The chain couples TRBV19 to TRBJ1-2; the D gene is possibly TRBD1 (5 bases). The CDR3 sequence is 12 residues long. CDR1 is LNHDA and CDR2 is SQIVND in the germline V gene (reference sequence). Deletions cut 6 bases from V and 6 bases from J, with 11 bases between. CDR3 in DNA: TGTGCCAGTAGGGTAGGCAGGGATGGCTACACCTTC. It yields the protein CASRVGRDGYTF.

The V gene is TRBV5-1, the J gene TRBJ1-6; no definite D call. This CDR3 spans 18 amino acids. Trimming left V 9 bases short and J 0 bases short, with 22 bases between. CDR1 is SGHRS and CDR2 is YFSETQ in the germline V gene. The CDR3 coding sequence is TGCGCCAAAAAACCCGGAATCGGCGGGAGCTCCTATAATTCACCCCTCCACTTT. Translating it yields CAKKPGIGGSSYNSPLHF.

The gene calls are TRBV7-2 and TRBJ1-2, with D unresolved. Germline-derived CDR1 and CDR2 are SGHTA and FQGNSA. This CDR3 spans 15 amino acids. V dropped 3 bases and J dropped 2 bases, with 13 bases sitting between them. The CDR3 DNA reads as TGTGCCAGCAGCTTTTGGGAAGAGTGGAACTATGGCTACACCTTC. The encoded protein is CASSFWEEWNYGYTF.

The J gene is TRBJ1-5, the V gene TRBV9; D unclear. Germline V gene lookup returns CDR1 SGDLS and CDR2 YYNGEE. Deletions cut 3 bases from V and 8 bases from J, with 15 bases between. The CDR3 sequence is 14 residues long. In nucleotides, the CDR3 is TGTGCCAGCAGCGCCGCCGCTACACGGGAGCCCCAGCATTTT. It translates to CASSAAATREPQHF.

The chain combines TRBV11-2 with TRBJ2-5; D might be TRBD1 (6 bases). The CDR3 sequence is 16 residues long. V was pared by 1 base and J by 3 bases, with 15 bases between. The germline gives CDR1 SGHAT, CDR2 FQNNGV. DNA for the CDR3: TGTGCCAGCAGCTTAGGGCTGGACAGCCGAAAAGAGACCCAGTACTTC. Its protein product is CASSLGLDSRKETQYF.

The chain employs TRBV7-8 and TRBJ1-5; no definite D call. V lost 1 base and J lost 4, with 8 bases in between. This CDR3 has 14 amino acids. The germline CDR1 and CDR2 sequences are SGHVS and FQNEAQ. The CDR3 DNA reads TGTGCCAGCAGCTTAGTACCCCCAAATCAGCCCCAGCATTTT. Translated: CASSLVPPNQPQHF.

J is TRBJ1-2 and V is TRBV7-9; 7 nucleotides line up with TRBD1. The CDR3 runs 19 residues. V dropped 5 bases and J dropped 4; count of bases not matched to a gene: 22. Germline V gene lookup returns CDR1 SEHNR and CDR2 FQNEAQ (reference sequence). CDR3 sequence reads: CASSPRVEDRTTLGYGYTF. CDR3 DNA sequence: TGTGCCAGCAGCCCGAGGGTGGAGGACAGGACTACTTTGGGCTATGGCTACACCTTC.

The chain has TRBV7-3 and TRBJ1-5, with 10 nucleotides matching TRBD1. This CDR3 comprises 19 residues. In germline, CDR1 is SGHTA, CDR2 FQGTGA. The ends lost 5 bases at V and 2 bases at J; junction bases unmatched: 15. CDR3 sequence: CASSPHRDRGRWGNQPQHF. The CDR3 DNA is TGTGCCAGCAGCCCACACCGGGACAGGGGACGGTGGGGCAATCAGCCCCAGCATTTT.

This chain connects TRBV6-7 to TRBJ1-6; D not resolved. TRBV6-7 is flagged as an ORF with uncertain function. Trimming took off 8 bases at V and 7 bases at J, with 6 bases between the two ends. There are 11 residues in the CDR3. The CDR3 is CASAPNSPLHF. CDR3 coding DNA: TGTGCCAGCGCGCCGAATTCACCCCTCCACTTT.

The chain recombines TRBV9 with TRBJ1-1, with D possibly being TRBD1 (5 bases). Germline V gene lookup returns CDR1 SGDLS and CDR2 YYNGEE. The germline V and J ends were trimmed by 4 bases and 3 bases, with 22 bases remaining between them. This CDR3 has 17 residues. The CDR3 DNA follows: TGTGCCAGCAGCACTCGCAGGGCCCCAGCGTTATACACTGAAGCTTTCTTT. It translates to CASSTRRAPALYTEAFF.

The chain has TRBV6-6 and TRBJ2-7; D is uncertain. The CDR3 is made up of 14 amino acids. V lost 2 bases, J lost 1 base, and 9 bases lay in between. Germline lookup yields CDR1 MNHNY and CDR2 SVGAGI (reference sequence). CDR3 sequence reads: CASSYVGTSYEQYF. The CDR3 coding sequence is TGTGCCAGCAGTTACGTCGGCACTTCCTACGAGCAGTACTTC.

V is TRBV7-3 and J is TRBJ2-7; D is ambiguous. Germline V gene data show CDR1 as SGHTA and CDR2 as FQGTGA. V gave up 2 bases and J gave up 0 bases, with 5 bases separating them. CDR3 size: 13 residues. CDR3 sequence (DNA): TGTGCCAGCAGCTTATCAGTCTCCTACGAGCAGTACTTC. Its protein product is CASSLSVSYEQYF.

The chain joins TRBV11-2 to TRBJ2-6; D perhaps matches TRBD1 (6 bases). The CDR3 is 16 amino acids. The V gene lost 5 bases and the J gene lost 4 bases, with 15 bases spanning the gap. CDR1 and CDR2 (germline): SGHAT, FQNNGV. The CDR3 protein is CASSDSTGPGANVLTF. The CDR3 DNA follows: TGTGCCAGCAGCGACTCGACAGGCCCCGGGGCCAACGTCCTGACTTTC.

This chain uses TRBV9 with TRBJ1-2; 9 bases are shared with TRBD1. The CDR3 runs to 16 residues. The ends lost 0 bases at V and 6 bases at J; junction bases unmatched: 9. Germline V gene data show CDR1 as SGDLS and CDR2 as YYNGEE. The CDR3 sequence: CASSVGRDRALDGYTF. CDR3 nucleotide sequence: TGTGCCAGCAGCGTAGGAAGGGACAGGGCCTTGGATGGCTACACCTTC.

The chain employs TRBV19 and TRBJ2-2, with a weak D call TRBD1 (7 bases). CDR3 length: 15 amino acids. Trimming cost V 10 bases and J 5 bases, with 20 bases left between them. The V gene's germline CDR1 is LNHDA and CDR2 SQIVND (reference sequence). This chain's CDR3 is CATSRGQGGTGELFF. CDR3 coding DNA: TGTGCCACCTCGAGGGGGCAGGGAGGAACCGGGGAGCTGTTTTTT.